The clone carrying this T cell receptor beta chain was recorded many times. The antigen remains undetermined. Germline V gene data show CDR1 as SEHNR and CDR2 as FQNEAQ (reference sequence). The CDR3 totals 15 residues. V lost 1 base, J lost 6 bases, and 3 bases stayed unmatched. This sample was included in a study of T cells in Graves' hyperthyroidism and ophthalmopathy. General study points: Most clonotypes that expanded in the thyroid above 0.001 also showed up in blood.

TCR beta CDR3 regions were amplified from RNA. HTBI primers were used for first-round RT-PCR of the TCR CDR3. TCRdb reprocessed the multiplex PCR reads via MiXCR and lists one record per CDR3 protein. The sample carries some 600,000 distinct CDR3 sequences, more than 11% recorded once. Material for sequencing was blood. V usage is TRBV7-9 and J usage is TRBJ2-1; 10 bases map to TRBD2. This TCR came from a woman aged 25 to 39 with Graves' hyperthyroidism that later progressed to Graves' ophthalmopathy. CDR3 amino acids: CASSLEGLARNEQFF. The CDR3 nucleotides read TGTGCCAGCAGCTTAGAGGGACTAGCGCGCAATGAGCAGTTCTTC.